The 16 T cell receptor beta chains reported below all come from one sample, sequenced in a study of shared clonotypes between healthy human individuals. This table comes from immunoSEQ multiplex PCR, and its TCRdb copy is limited to in-frame clones, with some not included. The data show some 1.5 million clones, around 97% seen once. Specimen: naive CD4+ T cells sorted from blood. Subset defined: CD45RA+ positively selected. All receptors derive from a man younger than 45 in good health.

This chain connects TRBV7-3 to TRBJ2-2; D perhaps matches TRBD1 (6 bases). Trimming cost V 4 bases and J 5 bases, with 8 bases left between them. Per the germline V gene, CDR1 is SGHTA and CDR2 is FQGTGA. The CDR3 consists of 13 residues. In DNA, the CDR3 is TGTGCCAGCAGCTCGAGGGGGACCGGGGAGCTGTTTTTT. Translating gives CASSSRGTGELFF.

This CDR3 is CASKTGGDNEQFF. CDR3 in DNA: TGTGCCAGCAAGACCGGAGGGGACAATGAGCAGTTCTTC. The genes are TRBV7-8 and TRBJ2-1; TRBD2 is a possible D gene (6 bases). Germline-derived CDR1 and CDR2 are SGHVS and FQNEAQ. V lost 7 bases and J 5 bases, leaving 12 bases between the germline ends. The CDR3 contains 13 residues. Full variable domain (outside the CDR3, taken from reference TRBV7-8 and TRBJ2-1): GAGVSQSPRYKVAKRGQDVALRCDPISGHVSLFWYQQALGQGPEFLTYFQNEAQLDKSGLPSDRFFAERPEGSVSTLKIQRTQQEDSAVYLCASKTGGDNEQFFGPGTRLTVL.

V and J are TRBV5-1 and TRBJ1-3, with a possible D match to TRBD1 (6 bases). CDR1 is SGHRS and CDR2 is YFSETQ in the germline V gene. V was pared by 0 bases and J by 4 bases, with 8 bases between. The CDR3 contains 14 residues. The CDR3 sequence: CASSLDRDGNTIYF. The CDR3 nucleotides read TGCGCCAGCAGCTTGGACAGGGACGGAAACACCATATATTTT.

The chain couples TRBV6-4 to TRBJ2-3, with no clear D. CDR3 length: 14 residues. Between the trimmed V and J ends, which lost 8 bases and 2 bases, there was a span of 14 bases. Per the germline V gene, CDR1 is MRHNA and CDR2 is SNTAGT. The CDR3 DNA reads TGTGCCAGCCAAAAGGAAACTGACACAGATACGCAGTATTTT. The encoded protein is CASQKETDTDTQYF.

The gene calls are TRBV9 and TRBJ2-5; TRBD2 matches at 12 bases. Germline assignment: CDR1 SGDLS and CDR2 YYNGEE. Trimming removed 1 base from V and 2 bases from J; junction bases left unmatched: 3. The CDR3 is 16 amino acids. CDR3 in amino acids: CASSVNGLAGQETQYF. In DNA form, the CDR3 reads TGTGCCAGCAGCGTAAACGGACTAGCGGGACAAGAGACCCAGTACTTC.

The chain has TRBV11-3 and TRBJ1-1; 9 bases line up with TRBD1. J lost 4 bases, V lost 5 bases, and 8 bases had no gene match. This CDR3 spans 15 amino acids. CDR1 is SGHNT and CDR2 is YENEEA in the germline V gene. The CDR3 reads CASSPWTGDATEAFF. The CDR3 nucleotides are TGTGCCAGCAGCCCCTGGACAGGGGACGCCACTGAAGCTTTCTTT.

Turning to this clone: This sample also contains other DNA sequences that code for the same CDR3. V is TRBV7-9 and J is TRBJ2-7; 7 bases fit TRBD2. In germline, CDR1 is SEHNR, CDR2 FQNEAQ (reference sequence). V lost 5 bases and J lost 6; bases outside the gene matches: 4. The CDR3 runs to 12 residues. The CDR3 DNA follows: TGTGCCAGCAGCCTTCCGGGAGGCGAGCAGTACTTC. Its protein is CASSLPGGEQYF. The whole variable domain, filled in from reference TRBV7-9 and TRBJ2-7, reads DTGVSQNPRHKITKRGQNVTFRCDPISEHNRLYWYRQTLGQGPEFLTYFQNEAQLEKSRLLSDRFSAERPKGSFSTLEIQRTEQGDSAMYLCASSLPGGEQYFGPGTRLTVT.

This clone was found once. The rearrangement uses TRBV27 and TRBJ2-2; D is undetermined. The CDR3 runs to 11 residues. The V gene lost 4 bases and the J gene lost 7 bases, with 4 bases spanning the gap. Germline assignment: CDR1 MNHEY and CDR2 SMNVEV (reference sequence). The CDR3 DNA is TGTGCCAGCAGTTCTTACGGGGAGCTGTTTTTT. Protein sequence: CASSSYGELFF.

This clone was picked up many times. The V call is TRBV19, the J call TRBJ2-2; a possible D gene is TRBD2 (6 bases). The germline gives CDR1 LNHDA, CDR2 SQIVND (reference sequence). CDR3 size: 13 residues. With 5 bases removed from V and 7 bases from J, the gap between germline ends came to 11 bases. CDR3 in amino acids: CASSQVGGGELFF. The CDR3 DNA reads as TGTGCCAGTAGTCAAGTCGGGGGCGGGGAGCTGTTTTTT. The full variable domain, in which reference TRBV19 and TRBJ2-2 provide the parts outside the CDR3, is DGGITQSPKYLFRKEGQNVTLSCEQNLNHDAMYWYRQDPGQGLRLIYYSQIVNDFQKGDIAEGYSVSREKKESFPLTVTSAQKNPTAFYLCASSQVGGGELFFGEGSRLTVL.

The genes are TRBV27 and TRBJ1-3; possible D gene TRBD1, 6 bases. Germline V gene sequence: CDR1 MNHEY, CDR2 SMNVEV (reference sequence). V was trimmed by 3 bases and J by 3 bases, leaving 9 bases between them. There are 14 residues in the CDR3. In nucleotides, the CDR3 is TGTGCCAGCAGTTTTAGGGGGATTGGAAACACCATATATTTT. Amino acid sequence: CASSFRGIGNTIYF.

CDR3 DNA sequence: TGTGCCAGTAGTATACATTTGGGGTCTAGAAGCTTCTACAATGAGCAGTTCTTC. It encodes CASSIHLGSRSFYNEQFF. The chain has TRBV19 and TRBJ2-1; no clear D gene. Germline V lookup: CDR1 LNHDA, CDR2 SQIVND (reference sequence). Trimming took off 2 bases at V and 3 bases at J, with 20 bases between the two ends. CDR3 length: 18 amino acids.

The rearrangement links TRBV9 to TRBJ2-7, with TRBD1 matching 9 bases. The junction had 3 bases not matched to a gene; V was cut back by 5 bases and J by 0 bases. This CDR3 comprises 14 residues. Per germline, CDR1 SGDLS and CDR2 YYNGEE. The CDR3 sequence is CASSWTGDSYEQYF. DNA of the CDR3: TGTGCCAGCAGTTGGACAGGGGACTCCTACGAGCAGTACTTC.

The chain couples TRBV2 to TRBJ1-1, with TRBD1 matching over 7 bases. Germline CDR1 and CDR2: SNHLY and FYNNEI. This CDR3 contains 14 residues. V lost 3 bases and J lost 10; bases outside the gene matches: 11. CDR3 residues: CASSDDRVARRAFF. Here the CDR3 DNA reads TGTGCCAGCAGTGATGACAGGGTGGCCCGGAGAGCTTTCTTT.

V is TRBV28 and J is TRBJ1-1; D unresolved. The CDR3 consists of 14 residues. V was clipped by 6 bases and J by 1 base, with 12 bases between them. Germline values: CDR1 MDHEN, CDR2 SYDVKM. CDR3 residues: CASSSHEENTEAFF. The CDR3 bases are TGTGCCAGCAGCTCTCATGAAGAGAACACTGAAGCTTTCTTT.

The V gene is TRBV5-1, the J gene TRBJ2-7, with a possible D match to TRBD1 (5 bases). Germline V gives CDR1 SGHRS, CDR2 YFSETQ. V lost 4 bases and J lost 4, with 18 bases in between. The CDR3 contains 15 residues. The CDR3 region is CASSPSPDTKYEQYF. For the CDR3, the DNA is TGCGCCAGCAGCCCCAGTCCGGACACCAAATACGAGCAGTACTTC.

CDR3 sequence reads: CASSLNSGSAGELFF. DNA for the CDR3: TGTGCCAGCAGCTTAAATAGCGGGAGTGCCGGGGAGCTGTTTTTT. The rearrangement uses TRBV7-2 and TRBJ2-2; 9 bases are shared with TRBD2. The germline V gene encodes CDR1 SGHTA and CDR2 FQGNSA. V was pared by 2 bases and J by 6 bases, with 4 bases of the junction left unmatched. This CDR3 has 15 amino acids.